Sequencing of this TCR beta chain was carried out in a study of regulatory T cells in long-lasting Graves disease. Per germline, CDR1 SNHLY and CDR2 FYNNEI. CDR3 size: 16 residues. V lost 4 bases and J 4 bases, leaving 18 bases between the germline ends. As to this clonotype: A far larger clone is a single base away, which makes a read error likely.

As to time point: newly diagnosed GD, antithyroid drugs for less than 3 months. Preparation of the TCR library used RNA extracted from PBMCs. Sequencing libraries for TCR beta were prepared with iRepertoire HTBI primers and Arm-PCR of CDR3 regions. A single record per CDR3 protein comes from TCRdb applying MiXCR to the multiplex PCR reads. This table holds just over 600,000 distinct CDR3 sequences, around 17% found once. The sample was also linked to a second study, of T cells in Graves' hyperthyroidism and ophthalmopathy.

This clonotype originated in a woman aged 30 to 39 with Graves disease. The chain joins TRBV2 to TRBJ2-3; D possibly corresponds to TRBD1 (6 bases). Specimen: peripheral blood mononuclear cells (PBMCs), collected at new diagnosis, from a patient treated with antithyroid drugs. CDR3 sequence (DNA): TGTGCCAGCAGTGGCACAGGGTGGGACCGCGCAGATACGCAGTATTTT. It translates to CASSGTGWDRADTQYF. Filled out from reference TRBV2 and TRBJ2-3, the complete variable domain reads EPEVTQTPSHQVTQMGQEVILRCVPISNHLYFYWYRQILGQKVEFLVSFYNNEISEKSEIFDDQFSVERPDGSNFTLKIRSTKLEDSAMYFCASSGTGWDRADTQYFGPGTRLTVL.